This TCR beta chain was obtained from a study of T cells after yellow fever vaccination. After removal of 3 bases from V and 5 bases from J, the junction contained 9 bases not matched to a gene. Germline V gene lookup returns CDR1 LGHDT and CDR2 YNNKEL (reference sequence). The CDR3 covers 15 residues. Each CDR3 protein is one row after TCRdb ran MiXCR on the 5' RACE reads. The table has about 21,000 distinct CDR3 sequences, roughly 5.6% seen once. Many counts were recorded for this clonotype. The sequencing used PBMCs, either bulk or a sorted T-cell subset (CD4+, CD8+, memory, or dextramer-sorted; not recorded which), collected about 41 days after the first yellow fever vaccination. The TCR was taken from a man aged 18 to 30 who received the YFV17D yellow fever vaccine. The chain joins TRBV3-1 to TRBJ1-1; 7 positions agree with TRBD1. The CDR3 sequence: CASSQLTGWGTEAFF. The CDR3 DNA is TGTGCCAGCAGCCAGCTGACAGGGTGGGGGACTGAAGCTTTCTTT.